This entry describes one TCR beta chain. What it recognizes is unknown. The data belong to a study of cytomegalovirus exposure and HLA in healthy donors. In germline, CDR1 is LGHNA, CDR2 YNFKEQ. The CDR3 has 14 residues. V trimming: 1 base; J trimming: 7 bases; junction bases outside the gene matches: 4. Points from the study as a whole: Later on, analysis showed that most CMV-associated TCR beta chains appeared to be HLA-restricted. A later analysis reported that several of the most significant clusters appeared to be linked to common viral pathogens, among them Epstein-Barr virus. In a later analysis, TCR beta V- and J-gene trimming was associated with a missense DCLRE1C variant.

The study ran its PCR with 60 Vbeta and 13 Jbeta primers. Sequencing was performed with immunoSEQ multiplex PCR; in TCRdb, only in-frame clones are kept and a portion is missing. Of about 240,000 clones in the sample, roughly 80% were seen once. The specimen was PBMCs. The TCR sequence derives from a woman aged 40 to 55 in good health and CMV-seropositive. The gene calls are TRBV4-2 and TRBJ1-2, with 9 bases aligning to TRBD1. Here the CDR3 DNA reads TGTGCCAGCAGCCAAGGGACAGGGGCGGGTGGCTACACCTTC. The encoded protein is CASSQGTGAGGYTF.